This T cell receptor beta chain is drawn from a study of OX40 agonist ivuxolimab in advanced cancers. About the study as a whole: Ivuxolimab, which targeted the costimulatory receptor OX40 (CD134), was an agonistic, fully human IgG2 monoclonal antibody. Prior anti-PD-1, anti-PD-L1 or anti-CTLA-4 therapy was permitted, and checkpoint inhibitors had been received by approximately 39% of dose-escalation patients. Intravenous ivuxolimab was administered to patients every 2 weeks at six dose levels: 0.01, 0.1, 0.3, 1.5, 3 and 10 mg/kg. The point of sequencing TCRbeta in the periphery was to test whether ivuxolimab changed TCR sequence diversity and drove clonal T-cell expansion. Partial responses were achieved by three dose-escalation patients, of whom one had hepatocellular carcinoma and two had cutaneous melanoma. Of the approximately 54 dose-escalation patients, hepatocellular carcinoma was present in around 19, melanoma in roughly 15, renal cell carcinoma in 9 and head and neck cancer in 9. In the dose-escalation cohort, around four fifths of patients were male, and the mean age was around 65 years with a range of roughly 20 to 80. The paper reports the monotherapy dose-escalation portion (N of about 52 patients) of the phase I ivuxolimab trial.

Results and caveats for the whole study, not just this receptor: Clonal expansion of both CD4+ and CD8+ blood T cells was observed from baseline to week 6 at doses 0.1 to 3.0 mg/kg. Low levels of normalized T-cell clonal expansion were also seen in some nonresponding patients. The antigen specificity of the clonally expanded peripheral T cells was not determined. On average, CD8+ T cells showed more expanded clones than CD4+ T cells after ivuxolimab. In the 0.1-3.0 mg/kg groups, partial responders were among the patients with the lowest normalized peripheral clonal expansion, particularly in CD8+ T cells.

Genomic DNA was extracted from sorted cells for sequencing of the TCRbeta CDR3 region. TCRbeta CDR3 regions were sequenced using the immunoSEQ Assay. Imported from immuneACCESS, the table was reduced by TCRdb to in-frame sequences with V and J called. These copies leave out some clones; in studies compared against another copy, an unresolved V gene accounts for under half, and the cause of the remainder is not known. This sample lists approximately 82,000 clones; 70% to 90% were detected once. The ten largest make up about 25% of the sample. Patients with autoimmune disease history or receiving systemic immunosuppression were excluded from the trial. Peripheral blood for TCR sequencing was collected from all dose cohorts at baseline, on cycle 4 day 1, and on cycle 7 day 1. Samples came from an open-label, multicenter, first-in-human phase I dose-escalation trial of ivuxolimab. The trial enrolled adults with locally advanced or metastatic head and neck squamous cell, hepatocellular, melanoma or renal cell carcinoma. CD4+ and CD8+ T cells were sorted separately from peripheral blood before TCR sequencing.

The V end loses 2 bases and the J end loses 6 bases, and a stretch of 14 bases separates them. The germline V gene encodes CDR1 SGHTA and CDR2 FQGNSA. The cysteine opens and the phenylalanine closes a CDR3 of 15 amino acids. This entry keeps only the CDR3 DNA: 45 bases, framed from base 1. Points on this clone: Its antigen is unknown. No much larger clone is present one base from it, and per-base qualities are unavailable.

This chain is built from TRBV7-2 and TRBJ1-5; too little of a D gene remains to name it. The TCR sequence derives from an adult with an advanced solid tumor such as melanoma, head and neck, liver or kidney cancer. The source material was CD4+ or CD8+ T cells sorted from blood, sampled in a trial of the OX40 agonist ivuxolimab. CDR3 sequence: CASSLWGGGSQPQHF. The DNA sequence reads TGTGCCAGCAGCTTATGGGGTGGAGGGAGTCAGCCCCAGCATTTT.